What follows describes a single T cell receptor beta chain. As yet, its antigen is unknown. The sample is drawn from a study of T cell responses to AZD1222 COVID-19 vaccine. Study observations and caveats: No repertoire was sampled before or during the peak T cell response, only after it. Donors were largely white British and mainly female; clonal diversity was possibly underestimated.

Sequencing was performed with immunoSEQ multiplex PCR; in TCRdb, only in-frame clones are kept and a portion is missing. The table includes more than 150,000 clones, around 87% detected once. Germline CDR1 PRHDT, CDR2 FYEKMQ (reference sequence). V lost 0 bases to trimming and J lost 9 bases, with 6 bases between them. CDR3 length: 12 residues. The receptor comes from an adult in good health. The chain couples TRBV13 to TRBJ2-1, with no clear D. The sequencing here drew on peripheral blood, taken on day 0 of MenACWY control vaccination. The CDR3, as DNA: TGTGCCAGCAGCTTAGGACGCGGTGAGCAGTTCTTC. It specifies CASSLGRGEQFF.